This T cell receptor (beta chain) appears in the sequencing data of a study of blood T cell repertoires in COVID-19. Study-wide context: The United States, Italy and Spain supplied acute and convalescent COVID-19 samples.

Germline assignment: CDR1 SGHRS and CDR2 YFSETQ. The J segment lost 2 bases and the V segment lost 4 bases, leaving 5 bases of the junction unmatched. The CDR3 is made up of 14 amino acids. Assay used: immunoSEQ multiplex PCR; TCRdb lists only in-frame clones, some missing. Among nearly 30,000 clones listed, 80% to 90% were seen once. The receptor was derived from a human donor in a cohort sampled during active COVID-19. The chain combines TRBV5-1 with TRBJ2-7; 8 positions agree with TRBD1. Material: peripheral blood. The CDR3 sequence: CASSNPGQAYEQYF. For the CDR3, the DNA is TGCGCCAGCAGCAACCCGGGACAGGCCTACGAGCAGTACTTC.